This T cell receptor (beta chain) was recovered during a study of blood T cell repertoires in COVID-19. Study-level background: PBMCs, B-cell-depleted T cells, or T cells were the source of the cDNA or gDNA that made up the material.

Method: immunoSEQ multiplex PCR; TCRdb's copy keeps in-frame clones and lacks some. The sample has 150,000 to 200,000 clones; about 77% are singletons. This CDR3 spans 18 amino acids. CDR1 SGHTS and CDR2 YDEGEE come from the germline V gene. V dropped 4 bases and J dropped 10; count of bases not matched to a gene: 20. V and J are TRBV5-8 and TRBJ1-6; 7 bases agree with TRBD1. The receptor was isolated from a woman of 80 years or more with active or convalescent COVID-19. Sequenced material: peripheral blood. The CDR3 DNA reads TGTGCCAGCAGCCGGGCGGCAGGGGGGCTTTTGAGGATATCACCCCTCCACTTT. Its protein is CASSRAAGGLLRISPLHF.